This TCR beta chain was sequenced for a study of blood T cell repertoires in COVID-19. Study-level information: COVID-19 samples, acute and convalescent, were from the United States, Italy and Spain. T cells, B-cell-depleted T cells, or PBMCs provided the cDNA or gDNA that served as material.

Germline CDR1 SGHRS, CDR2 YFSETQ. V was trimmed by 0 bases and J by 9 bases, leaving 13 bases between them. This CDR3 is 15 amino acids long. The assay was immunoSEQ multiplex PCR, and TCRdb's table has in-frame clones only and misses some. The data contain a few hundred thousand clones, approximately 92% of them singletons. Followed longitudinally, the Seattle patients had been enrolled during active infection. This clone was counted a single time. Sequenced sample: peripheral blood. The rearrangement joins TRBV5-1 to TRBJ1-6; unclear D gene. This TCR came from a woman under 40 with COVID-19, enrolled during active disease. Here the CDR3 DNA reads TGCGCCAGCAGCTTGGGGATCCTGGAGATTTCACCCCTCCACTTT. This encodes CASSLGILEISPLHF.